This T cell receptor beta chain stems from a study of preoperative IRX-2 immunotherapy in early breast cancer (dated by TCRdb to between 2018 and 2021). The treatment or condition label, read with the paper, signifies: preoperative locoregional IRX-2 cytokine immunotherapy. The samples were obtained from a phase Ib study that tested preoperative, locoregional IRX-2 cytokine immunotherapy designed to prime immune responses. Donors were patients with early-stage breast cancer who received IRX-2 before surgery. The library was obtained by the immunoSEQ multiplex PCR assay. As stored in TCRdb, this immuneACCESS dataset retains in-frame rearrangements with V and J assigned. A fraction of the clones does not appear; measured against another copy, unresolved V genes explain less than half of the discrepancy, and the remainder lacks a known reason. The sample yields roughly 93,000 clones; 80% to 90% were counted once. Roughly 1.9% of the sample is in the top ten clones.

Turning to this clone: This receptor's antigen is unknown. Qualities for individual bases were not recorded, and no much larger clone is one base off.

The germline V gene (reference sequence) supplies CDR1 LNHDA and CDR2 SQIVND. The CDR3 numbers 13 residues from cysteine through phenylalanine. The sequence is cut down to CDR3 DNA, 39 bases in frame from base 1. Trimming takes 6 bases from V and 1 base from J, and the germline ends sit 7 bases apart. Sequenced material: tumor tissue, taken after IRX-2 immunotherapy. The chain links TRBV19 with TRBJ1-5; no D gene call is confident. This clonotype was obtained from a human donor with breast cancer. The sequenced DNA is TGTGCCAGTAGCCAAGGGAGCAATCAGCCCCAGCATTTT. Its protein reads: CASSQGSNQPQHF.